This T cell receptor (beta chain) was retrieved from a study of siplizumab effects on memory and regulatory T cells. Study-level results: To unstimulated subsets, only a minor fraction of alloreactive clones could be mapped. A major contribution to the alloresponse seemed to be made by naive T cells, which seemed more diverse than memory cells. Phenotypic classification as naive or memory proved unattainable for roughly 75-95% of proliferating CD4+ or CD8+ clones. Proliferating Tregs' suppressive function in siplizumab cultures went unconfirmed.

Germline loops: CDR1 SGHTA, CDR2 FQGNSA. CDR3 length: 13 residues. V was clipped by 5 bases and J by 11 bases, with 18 bases between them. Repertoires were generated with immunoSEQ multiplex PCR, while TCRdb's copy carries only in-frame clones and drops some. Of about 120,000 clones in the sample, 80% to 95% were seen once. Comments on this clone: Antigen unknown.

This chain joins TRBV7-2 and TRBJ1-1; D possibly corresponds to TRBD1 (5 bases). The sample consisted of non-Treg CD4+ T cells sorted from blood. The receptor's source is a human donor in good health. The CDR3 region has the DNA TGTGCCAGCAGCCTGATAGTCCTCCAGGGCGCTTTCTTT. It yields the protein CASSLIVLQGAFF.